This T cell receptor beta chain was documented in a study of OX40 agonist ivuxolimab in advanced cancers. Study-wide background: People who had prior anti-PD-1, anti-PD-L1 or anti-CTLA-4 therapy could take part, and approximately 43% had some.

This table comes from immunoSEQ multiplex PCR, and its TCRdb copy is limited to in-frame clones, with some not included. The sample contains roughly 45,000 clones, around four fifths of which appear only once. Autoimmune disease history or systemic immunosuppression excluded patients. Blood sampling took place at baseline, cycle 4 day 1, and cycle 7 day 1. The CDR3 loop spans 17 amino acids. V lost 5 bases and J lost 4; bases outside the gene matches: 11. From germline, CDR1 is LNHNV and CDR2 YYDKDF (reference sequence). The source was CD4+ or CD8+ T cells sorted from blood, collected in a trial of the OX40 agonist ivuxolimab. J is TRBJ2-3 and V is TRBV15, with 11 positions matching TRBD2. This sequence was found in an adult with an advanced solid tumor such as melanoma, head and neck, liver or kidney cancer. The CDR3 DNA is TGTGCCACCAGCGGTTGGAGGGGACTAGCGGCATCAGATACGCAGTATTTT. Translation: CATSGWRGLAASDTQYF.